What follows is one TCR beta chain and its context. No antigen is known for it. Only in-frame clones appear in the TCRdb table, and some are missing; sequencing was by immunoSEQ multiplex PCR. The profile shows roughly 500,000 clones, almost 97% of them singletons. This sample stems from a study of shared clonotypes between healthy human individuals. Regarding the study as a whole: Relative to clonotypes present in all four donors, those not shared had lower generation probabilities.

The sequence was collected from a woman aged 30 to 39 in good health. Sequenced: naive CD4+ T cells sorted from blood. The subset: CD45RA+ positively selected.

CDR3 amino acids: CASSWIKGQLEGLYGYTF. As DNA, the CDR3 is TGTGCCAGCAGCTGGATAAAGGGACAGCTCGAGGGGTTATATGGCTACACCTTC. The chain uses TRBV5-6 and TRBJ1-2, with 7 bases lining up with TRBD1. The CDR3 loop spans 18 amino acids. V was clipped by 3 bases and J by 5 bases; unmatched bases: 19. The germline V gene has CDR1 SGHDT and CDR2 YYEEEE.